This TCR beta chain stems from a study of T cell responses to AZD1222 COVID-19 vaccine. Study context: Doses given second, at about 4 or about 12 weeks, were pooled.

TCRdb's table, derived via immunoSEQ multiplex PCR, lists solely in-frame clones and lacks some. Among about 130,000 clones, roughly 92% were seen once, and the ten largest hold around 0.91%. From germline, CDR1 is MNHEY and CDR2 SVGAGI. The V segment lost 5 bases and the J segment 6 bases; nucleotides outside the gene matches: 6. The CDR3 covers 15 residues. This clone was found once. Antigen specificity is unknown. Broader study findings: Nearly half of spike-specific TCRs reportedly target unmutated variant regions.

The chain joins TRBV6-5 to TRBJ2-2, with 10 bases lining up with TRBD2. Sequenced here: peripheral blood, sampled on day 0 of AZD1222 vaccination. The source is an adult in good health. CDR3 coding DNA: TGTGCCAGCAGTATCAAGCGGGGGGGCCCCGGGGAGCTGTTTTTT. Amino acid sequence: CASSIKRGGPGELFF.